The clone carrying this TCR beta chain was found many times. V gave up 2 bases and J gave up 5 bases, with 16 bases separating them. Germline-derived CDR1 and CDR2 are SNHLY and FYNNEI. The CDR3 consists of 16 residues. TCRdb passed the 5' RACE reads through MiXCR, listing each CDR3 protein once. The profile covers approximately 77,000 distinct CDR3 sequences, with roughly 5.3% appearing a single time and under 8% taken by the ten largest. The data were taken from a study of early T cells in non-severe SARS-CoV-2 infection. The J gene is TRBJ2-1, the V gene TRBV2; D not certain. The specimen was whole blood, collected at baseline. The origin of this receptor is an adult who was a healthcare worker with PCR-confirmed SARS-CoV-2 infection or an uninfected control (not recorded which). The CDR3 spells CASSEFPGPPNNEQFF. The CDR3 nucleotides are TGTGCCAGCAGTGAATTTCCAGGACCCCCCAACAATGAGCAGTTCTTC.